These 16 T cell receptor beta chains were all obtained from the same sample, sequenced in a study of regulatory T cells in long-lasting Graves disease. Time point noted: newly diagnosed GD, antithyroid drugs for less than 3 months. Researchers made the TCR library from RNA that was extracted from PBMCs. Arm-PCR with iRepertoire HTBI primers amplified the CDR3 regions for these TCR beta libraries. MiXCR was run by TCRdb on the multiplex PCR reads, yielding one entry per CDR3 protein. In the table there are 550,000 to 700,000 distinct CDR3 sequences, around 15% of which are singletons. The same specimen was also included in a second study, on T cells in Graves' hyperthyroidism and ophthalmopathy.

The source was peripheral blood mononuclear cells (PBMCs), collected at new diagnosis, from a patient treated with antithyroid drugs. The receptors come from a man younger than 30 with Graves disease.

This clonotype has a handful of counts. The chain joins TRBV7-9 to TRBJ1-5, with D possibly TRBD1 on 5 matching bases. CDR3 length equals 17 residues. Trimming shortened V by 5 bases and J by 2 bases, and 19 bases separated the two germline ends. CDR1 and CDR2 from the germline V gene are SEHNR and FQNEAQ (reference sequence). The CDR3 sequence: CASSEGPSGKGNQPQHF. The CDR3 region has the DNA TGTGCCAGCAGCGAGGGGCCGTCCGGGAAAGGCAATCAGCCCCAGCATTTT.

This clonotype was recorded at least ten times. This rearrangement joins TRBV15 to TRBJ2-1; 9 nucleotides align to TRBD1. Germline V gene lookup returns CDR1 LNHNV and CDR2 YYDKDF (reference sequence). The V and J ends lost 7 bases and 6 bases, in that order; junction bases with no gene match: 7. The CDR3 is 14 residues long. This CDR3 reads CATTTDRGSNEQFF. CDR3 DNA: TGTGCCACCACCACGGACAGGGGATCCAATGAGCAGTTCTTC.

This clonotype was found many times. This chain joins TRBV12-3 or TRBV12-4 and TRBJ2-1; maybe TRBD1 (7 bases). CDR3 length: 16 residues. V lost 5 bases to trimming and J lost 0 bases, with 14 bases between them. The CDR3 loop is CASSGGGRSSYNEQFF. DNA for the CDR3: TGTGCCAGCAGTGGAGGGGGCAGGAGCTCCTACAATGAGCAGTTCTTC.

This clonotype was counted at least ten times. The chain recombines TRBV27 with TRBJ2-7, with 11 bases lining up with TRBD2. This CDR3 contains 18 residues. CDR1 and CDR2 (germline): MNHEY, SMNVEV (reference sequence). Germline trimming cut 3 bases from V and 2 bases from J; bases unmatched to any gene: 12. This CDR3 reads CASSLVPPLAGVAYEQYF. The DNA of the CDR3 is TGTGCCAGCAGTTTGGTCCCCCCACTAGCGGGAGTAGCCTACGAGCAGTACTTC.

This clonotype was seen a single time. The chain is built from TRBV5-1 and TRBJ2-5, with D unresolved. Germline V gene sequence: CDR1 SGHRS, CDR2 YFSETQ. V was pared by 4 bases and J by 5 bases, with 24 bases between. The CDR3 totals 17 residues. CDR3 DNA: TGCGCCAGCAGCCGTCAATTGGGAACAGACCCCGGGGAGACCCAGTACTTC. This codes for CASSRQLGTDPGETQYF. The entire variable domain, with the rest obtained from reference TRBV5-1 and TRBJ2-5, is as follows: KAGVTQTPRYLIKTRGQQVTLSCSPISGHRSVSWYQQTPGQGLQFLFEYFSETQRNKGNFPGRFSGRQFSNSRSEMNVSTLELGDSALYLCASSRQLGTDPGETQYFGPGTRLLVL.

This clonotype was recorded at least ten times. The CDR3 coding sequence is TGTGCCAGCAGTAGCGTCACCCCGGATCCTTCCCAAGAGACCCAGTACTTC. It codes for CASSSVTPDPSQETQYF. V usage is TRBV27 and J usage is TRBJ2-5, with D hard to call. This CDR3 spans 17 amino acids. Germline CDR1 reads MNHEY; CDR2 reads SMNVEV (reference sequence). Trimming left V 5 bases short and J 1 base short, with 20 bases between.

The table lists this clonotype with many counts. The chain is built from TRBV2 and TRBJ2-7, with 9 nucleotides matching TRBD2. CDR3 length: 17 amino acids. Per germline, CDR1 SNHLY and CDR2 FYNNEI. V lost 0 bases and J lost 2; bases outside the gene matches: 8. The CDR3: CASSEAPGTSGPYEQYF. DNA for the CDR3: TGTGCCAGCAGTGAAGCGCCTGGTACTAGCGGGCCCTACGAGCAGTACTTC.

This clonotype was observed a few times. This chain connects TRBV7-9 to TRBJ2-1; D possibly corresponds to TRBD2 (5 bases). V was trimmed by 1 base and J by 1 base, leaving 14 bases between them. The length of the CDR3 is 17 residues. Germline CDR1 and CDR2: SEHNR and FQNEAQ (reference sequence). The CDR3 is CASSLGILGRSYNEQFF. In DNA form, the CDR3 reads TGTGCCAGCAGCTTAGGGATTTTGGGGAGATCCTACAATGAGCAGTTCTTC.

V is TRBV6-2 or TRBV6-3 and J is TRBJ1-5, with TRBD1 as a possible D gene (5 bases). The V and J ends lost 8 bases and 2 bases respectively, with 16 bases between them. From germline, CDR1 is MNHEY and CDR2 SVGEGT. This CDR3 contains 15 residues. The CDR3 DNA is TGTGCCAGCGGATATGGGGGTTATGGCAATCAGCCCCAGCATTTT. Protein product: CASGYGGYGNQPQHF.

This clonotype was seen many times. Here the CDR3 reads CSAADRSYEQYF. Here the CDR3 DNA reads TGCAGTGCTGCCGATCGCTCCTACGAGCAGTACTTC. This chain connects TRBV20-1 to TRBJ2-7; unclear D gene. Germline V CDR1 and CDR2: DFQATT, SNEGSKA (reference sequence). With 5 bases removed from V and 0 bases from J, the gap between germline ends came to 8 bases. This CDR3 has 12 amino acids.

In its sample, this clonotype was seen many times. The chain employs TRBV5-1 and TRBJ2-7; D is possibly TRBD1 or TRBD2 (6 bases each). Germline V gene lookup returns CDR1 SGHRS and CDR2 YFSETQ. The CDR3 is 14 amino acids. V shed 4 bases and J shed 4 bases, with 15 bases lying between them. Here the CDR3 DNA reads TGCGCCAGCAGCCGGAGGGGGGCAGGGTACGAGCAGTACTTC. Its protein product is CASSRRGAGYEQYF.

The chain has TRBV11-2 and TRBJ1-3; D is possibly TRBD1 (6 bases). CDR1 and CDR2 (germline): SGHAT, FQNNGV. This CDR3 has 14 residues. The V end lost 5 bases, the J end lost 0 bases, and 8 bases lay between the germline ends. DNA for the CDR3: TGTGCCAGCAGCCGGGACAACTCTGGAAACACCATATATTTT. This translates into CASSRDNSGNTIYF.

The chain is built from TRBV9 and TRBJ2-1; no reliable D call. Germline loops: CDR1 SGDLS, CDR2 YYNGEE. Trimming shortened V by 5 bases and J by 6 bases, and 9 bases separated the two germline ends. The CDR3 consists of 12 residues. CDR3 loop: CASRELVNEQFF. The CDR3 region has the DNA TGTGCCAGCAGGGAATTAGTCAATGAGCAGTTCTTC.

This chain joins TRBV6-2 or TRBV6-3 and TRBJ2-1, with D possibly matching TRBD2 (5 bases). The CDR3 is 16 amino acids. Germline V gene data show CDR1 as MNHEY and CDR2 as SVGEGT. The V and J ends lost 4 bases and 10 bases respectively, with 23 bases between them. For the CDR3, the DNA is TGTGCCAGCAGTTTTCCTCGTTCGGGGTCGGCCGGGGAGCAGTTCTTC. Its translation is CASSFPRSGSAGEQFF.

This clonotype was observed at least ten times. The chain recombines TRBV11-2 with TRBJ1-1, with D maybe TRBD1 (5 bases). Germline lookup yields CDR1 SGHAT and CDR2 FQNNGV. The CDR3 is made up of 16 amino acids. V lost 5 bases and J lost 4, with 20 bases in between. The DNA of the CDR3 is TGTGCCAGCAGCCAATTACTGGGGGGGGGTCCCACTGAAGCTTTCTTT. Translation: CASSQLLGGGPTEAFF.

This clonotype was found many times. The chain couples TRBV27 to TRBJ2-1, with D perhaps given as TRBD1 or TRBD2 (7 bases each). Looked up from germline, CDR1 is MNHEY and CDR2 is SMNVEV (reference sequence). Deletions cut 7 bases from V and 9 bases from J, with 16 bases between. The CDR3 runs 13 residues. The CDR3 reads CASTYSRGGEQFF. The CDR3 nucleotides are TGTGCCAGCACCTATAGCAGGGGGGGTGAGCAGTTCTTC.